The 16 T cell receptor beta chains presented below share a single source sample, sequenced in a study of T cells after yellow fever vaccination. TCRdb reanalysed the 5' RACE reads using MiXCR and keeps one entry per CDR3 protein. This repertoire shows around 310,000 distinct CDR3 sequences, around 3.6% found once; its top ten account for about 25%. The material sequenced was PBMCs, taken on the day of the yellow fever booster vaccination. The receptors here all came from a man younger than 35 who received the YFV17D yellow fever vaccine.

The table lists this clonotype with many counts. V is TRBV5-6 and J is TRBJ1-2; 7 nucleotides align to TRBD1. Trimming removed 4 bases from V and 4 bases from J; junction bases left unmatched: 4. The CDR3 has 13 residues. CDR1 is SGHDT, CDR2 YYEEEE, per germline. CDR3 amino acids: CASSIGGGYGYTF. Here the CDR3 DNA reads TGTGCCAGCAGCATAGGGGGCGGCTATGGCTACACCTTC.

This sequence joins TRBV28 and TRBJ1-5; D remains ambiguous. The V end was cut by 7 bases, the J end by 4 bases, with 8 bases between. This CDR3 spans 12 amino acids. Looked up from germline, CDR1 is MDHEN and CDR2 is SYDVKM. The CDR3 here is CASNVKNQPQHF. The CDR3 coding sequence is TGTGCCAGCAATGTTAAAAATCAGCCCCAGCATTTT. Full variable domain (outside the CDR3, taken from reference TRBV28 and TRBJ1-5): DVKVTQSSRYLVKRTGEKVFLECVQDMDHENMFWYRQDPGLGLRLIYFSYDVKMKEKGDIPEGYSVSREKKERFSLILESASTNQTSMYLCASNVKNQPQHFGDGTRLSIL.

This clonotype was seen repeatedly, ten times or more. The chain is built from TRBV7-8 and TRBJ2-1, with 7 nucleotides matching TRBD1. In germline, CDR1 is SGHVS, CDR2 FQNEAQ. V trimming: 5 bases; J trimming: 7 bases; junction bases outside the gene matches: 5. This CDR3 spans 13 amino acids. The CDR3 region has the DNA TGTGCCAGCAGCCATCGGGGACAGAATGAGCAGTTCTTC. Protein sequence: CASSHRGQNEQFF.

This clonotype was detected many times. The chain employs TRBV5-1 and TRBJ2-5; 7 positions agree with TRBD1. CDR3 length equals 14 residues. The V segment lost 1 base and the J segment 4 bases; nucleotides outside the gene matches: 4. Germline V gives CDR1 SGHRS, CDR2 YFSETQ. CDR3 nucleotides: TGCGCCAGCAGCTTGACAGGGGATGGAGAGACCCAGTACTTC. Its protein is CASSLTGDGETQYF.

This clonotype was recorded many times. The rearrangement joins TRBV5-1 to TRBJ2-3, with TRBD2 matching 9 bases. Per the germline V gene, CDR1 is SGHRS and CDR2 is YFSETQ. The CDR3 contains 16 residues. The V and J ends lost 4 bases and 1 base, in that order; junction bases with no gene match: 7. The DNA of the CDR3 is TGCGCCAGCAGCGGACTTGTAGCGGGGGGCACAGATACGCAGTATTTT. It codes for CASSGLVAGGTDTQYF. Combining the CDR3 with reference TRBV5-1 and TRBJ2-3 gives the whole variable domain KAGVTQTPRYLIKTRGQQVTLSCSPISGHRSVSWYQQTPGQGLQFLFEYFSETQRNKGNFPGRFSGRQFSNSRSEMNVSTLELGDSALYLCASSGLVAGGTDTQYFGPGTRLTVL.

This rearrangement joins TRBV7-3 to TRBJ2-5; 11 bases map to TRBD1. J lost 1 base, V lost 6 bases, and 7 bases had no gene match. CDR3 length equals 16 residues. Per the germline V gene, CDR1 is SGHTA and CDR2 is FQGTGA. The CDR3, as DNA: TGTGCCAGCAGTCGTGGGACAGGGGGGTCCCAAGAGACCCAGTACTTC. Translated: CASSRGTGGSQETQYF.

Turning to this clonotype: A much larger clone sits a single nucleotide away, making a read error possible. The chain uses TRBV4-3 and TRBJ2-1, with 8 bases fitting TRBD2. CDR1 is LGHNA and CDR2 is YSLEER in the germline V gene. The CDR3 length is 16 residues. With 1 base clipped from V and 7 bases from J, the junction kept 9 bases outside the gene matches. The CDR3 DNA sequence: TGCGCCAGCAGCCAAGGGAATGCGGGGGGCTGGAATGAGCAGTTCTTC. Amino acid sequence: CASSQGNAGGWNEQFF.

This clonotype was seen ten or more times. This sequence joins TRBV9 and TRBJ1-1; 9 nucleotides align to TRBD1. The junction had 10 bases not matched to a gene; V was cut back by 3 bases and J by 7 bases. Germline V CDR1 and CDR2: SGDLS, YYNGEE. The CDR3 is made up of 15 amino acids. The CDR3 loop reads CASSAWDRENSEAFF. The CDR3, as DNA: TGTGCCAGCAGCGCTTGGGACAGGGAAAATAGTGAAGCTTTCTTT. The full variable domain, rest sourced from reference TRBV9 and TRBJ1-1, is DSGVTQTPKHLITATGQRVTLRCSPRSGDLSVYWYQQSLDQGLQFLIQYYNGEERAKGNILERFSAQQFPDLHSELNLSSLELGDSALYFCASSAWDRENSEAFFGQGTRLTVV.

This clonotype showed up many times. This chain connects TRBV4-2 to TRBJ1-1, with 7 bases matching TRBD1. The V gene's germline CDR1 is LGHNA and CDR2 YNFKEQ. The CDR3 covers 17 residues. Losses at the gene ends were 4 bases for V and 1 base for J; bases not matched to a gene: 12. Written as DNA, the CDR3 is TGTGCCAGCAGCCTCGCAACATCCGGGACAGCGAACACTGAAGCTTTCTTT. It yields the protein CASSLATSGTANTEAFF.

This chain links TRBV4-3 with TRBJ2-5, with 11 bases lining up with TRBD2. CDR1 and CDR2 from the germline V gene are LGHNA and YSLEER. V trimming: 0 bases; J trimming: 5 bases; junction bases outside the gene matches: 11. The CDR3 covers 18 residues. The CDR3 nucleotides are TGCGCCAGCAGCCAAGATTGGGCTAGCGGGGGGCCGTGGGAGACCCAGTACTTC. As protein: CASSQDWASGGPWETQYF.

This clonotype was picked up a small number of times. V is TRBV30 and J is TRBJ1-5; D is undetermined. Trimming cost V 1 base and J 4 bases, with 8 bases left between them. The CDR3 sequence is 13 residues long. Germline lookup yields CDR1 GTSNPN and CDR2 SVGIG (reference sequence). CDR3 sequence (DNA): TGTGCCTGGAGTGAAGGAGGGAATCAGCCCCAGCATTTT. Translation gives CAWSEGGNQPQHF.

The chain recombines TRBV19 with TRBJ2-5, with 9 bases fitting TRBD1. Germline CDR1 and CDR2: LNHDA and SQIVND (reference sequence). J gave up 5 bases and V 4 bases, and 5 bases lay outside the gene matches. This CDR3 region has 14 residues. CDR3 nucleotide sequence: TGTGCCAGTAGTACGCGACAGGGGGAGGAGACCCAGTACTTC. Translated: CASSTRQGEETQYF.

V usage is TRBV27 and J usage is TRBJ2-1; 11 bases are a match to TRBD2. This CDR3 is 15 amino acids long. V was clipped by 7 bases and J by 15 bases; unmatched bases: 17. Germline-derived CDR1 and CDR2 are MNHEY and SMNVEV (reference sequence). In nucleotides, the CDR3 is TGTGCCAGCAAGATGGGACTAGCGGCTCCCGAGTTGTTGTTCTTC. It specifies CASKMGLAAPELLFF.

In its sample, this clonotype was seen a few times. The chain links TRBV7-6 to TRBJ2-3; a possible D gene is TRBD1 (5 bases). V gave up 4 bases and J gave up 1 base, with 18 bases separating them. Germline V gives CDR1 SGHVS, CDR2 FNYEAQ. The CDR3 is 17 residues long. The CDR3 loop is CASSYTRALAGTDTQYF. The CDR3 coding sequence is TGTGCCAGCAGCTACACCAGGGCTCTTGCTGGCACAGATACGCAGTATTTT.

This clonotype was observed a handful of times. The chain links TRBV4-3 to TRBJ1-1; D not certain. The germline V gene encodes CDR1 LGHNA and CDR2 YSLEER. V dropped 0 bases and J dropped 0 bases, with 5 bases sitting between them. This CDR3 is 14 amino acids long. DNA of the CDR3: TGCGCCAGCAGCCAAGATTACCTGAACACTGAAGCTTTCTTT. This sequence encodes CASSQDYLNTEAFF.

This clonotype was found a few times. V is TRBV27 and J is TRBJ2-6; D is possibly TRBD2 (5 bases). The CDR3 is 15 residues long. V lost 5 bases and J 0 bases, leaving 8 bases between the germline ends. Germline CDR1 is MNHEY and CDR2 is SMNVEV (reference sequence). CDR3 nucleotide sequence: TGTGCCAGCAGTCCGGGGAACTCTGGGGCCAACGTCCTGACTTTC. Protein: CASSPGNSGANVLTF.